This TCR beta chain appears in the sequencing data of a study of blood T cells in healthy people across ages. Next came a second PCR, run for about 6 to 12 cycles, which used a sample-barcoded 5' primer along with a J-beta primer mix. MiXCR, run by TCRdb on the 5' RACE reads, gives a single entry per CDR3 protein. The data hold 730,000 or so distinct CDR3 sequences, with about 40% observed a single time. J was trimmed by 5 bases and V by 4 bases; bases with no gene match: 10. This CDR3 comprises 16 residues. Germline lookup yields CDR1 SGHVS and CDR2 FNYEAQ. The TCR comes from a woman aged 55-69 years in good health. The J gene is TRBJ2-5, the V gene TRBV7-6; 10 positions match TRBD2. The specimen sequenced was blood. Written as DNA, the CDR3 is TGTGCCAGCAGCTATGATATAGCGGGAGGTGGGGAGACCCAGTACTTC. It codes for CASSYDIAGGGETQYF.